The 14 T cell receptor beta chains reported below all come from one sample, sequenced in a study of blood T cell repertoires in COVID-19. Clones were read by immunoSEQ multiplex PCR, and TCRdb kept only the in-frame ones, dropping some. The sample consists of 150,000 to 200,000 clones, about 81% of them appearing once. Specimen: peripheral blood. Every receptor here comes from a woman in her sixties with COVID-19, enrolled during active disease.

The genes are TRBV2 and TRBJ1-6; 10 positions match TRBD1. The CDR3 has 15 amino acids. Germline CDR1 SNHLY, CDR2 FYNNEI. Germline trimming cut 5 bases from V and 9 bases from J; bases unmatched to any gene: 7. This CDR3 is CASSPPGQGSSPLHF. DNA of the CDR3: TGTGCCAGCAGTCCTCCGGGACAGGGGTCTTCACCCCTCCACTTT.

This clone came up once. The CDR3 DNA sequence: TGTGCCAGCAGCTTCACAGGGAAGTTAGGTGGCTACACCTTC. It yields the protein CASSFTGKLGGYTF. This sequence joins TRBV5-6 and TRBJ1-2; a weak D match, TRBD1 (6 bases). The germline V gene has CDR1 SGHDT and CDR2 YYEEEE. Between the trimmed V and J ends, which lost 2 bases and 7 bases, there was a span of 15 bases. The CDR3 is 14 amino acids.

The CDR3 sequence: CASSSVSGRATDTQYF. The CDR3, as DNA: TGCGCCAGCAGCTCAGTTAGCGGGAGGGCAACAGATACGCAGTATTTT. The rearrangement uses TRBV5-1 and TRBJ2-3, with TRBD2 identical over 11 bases. Germline CDR1 reads SGHRS; CDR2 reads YFSETQ. V shed 3 bases and J 3 bases; nucleotides not matched to a gene: 6. The CDR3 sequence is 16 residues long.

The chain has TRBV5-6 and TRBJ1-6, with no clear D. Germline CDR1 is SGHDT and CDR2 is YYEEEE. Trimming stripped 1 base from V and 16 bases from J, with 15 bases between. This CDR3 spans 13 amino acids. Here the CDR3 DNA reads TGTGCCAGCAGCTTGAGCGAGACTTCGGTTCTCCACTTT. Protein product: CASSLSETSVLHF.

This sequence joins TRBV6-5 and TRBJ1-5; D unresolved. V lost 0 bases and J 8 bases, leaving 14 bases between the germline ends. The CDR3 is made up of 15 amino acids. Germline CDR1 and CDR2: MNHEY and SVGAGI. Here the CDR3 DNA reads TGTGCCAGCAGTTACTCTCGCAGTGCACTAAAGCCCCAGCATTTT. Its translation is CASSYSRSALKPQHF.

This clone was found once. The J gene is TRBJ2-7, the V gene TRBV3-1 (or the pseudogene TRBV3-2); no clear D gene. Per germline, CDR1 LGHDT and CDR2 YNNKEL (reference sequence). V lost 0 bases and J 9 bases, leaving 15 bases between the germline ends. The CDR3 has 14 residues. The CDR3 nucleotides read TGTGCCAGCAGCCAAGACCGGTCGTCCTCCCGGCAGTACTTC. Its protein product is CASSQDRSSSRQYF.

The rearrangement uses TRBV19 and TRBJ1-2; D perhaps matches TRBD1 (5 bases). V lost 6 bases to trimming and J lost 4 bases, with 21 bases between them. This CDR3 contains 16 residues. Germline V lookup: CDR1 LNHDA, CDR2 SQIVND (reference sequence). The CDR3 is CASRTAVQGTLYGYTF. Here the CDR3 DNA reads TGTGCCAGTAGGACCGCTGTCCAGGGAACGCTCTATGGCTACACCTTC.

Only a few counts were recorded for this clone. The V gene is TRBV28, the J gene TRBJ1-2; D call uncertain. The CDR3 contains 14 residues. Deletions cut 7 bases from V and 0 bases from J, with 12 bases between. CDR1 and CDR2 from the germline V gene are MDHEN and SYDVKM. The CDR3 sequence: CASTQFAANYGYTF. The CDR3 DNA is TGTGCCAGCACCCAATTTGCAGCTAACTATGGCTACACCTTC.

The V and J genes are TRBV9 and TRBJ2-1; 11 bases fit TRBD1. J was trimmed by 8 bases and V by 4 bases; bases with no gene match: 20. Germline V CDR1 and CDR2: SGDLS, YYNGEE. CDR3 length equals 19 residues. CDR3 loop: CASSPRTGGPSHIIDEQFF. CDR3 coding DNA: TGTGCCAGCAGCCCTCGGACAGGGGGCCCCAGTCATATAATCGATGAGCAGTTCTTC. Full variable domain (rest looked up from reference TRBV9 and TRBJ2-1): DSGVTQTPKHLITATGQRVTLRCSPRSGDLSVYWYQQSLDQGLQFLIQYYNGEERAKGNILERFSAQQFPDLHSELNLSSLELGDSALYFCASSPRTGGPSHIIDEQFFGPGTRLTVL.

The chain is built from TRBV27 and TRBJ2-7; TRBD1 matches 8 bases. The CDR3 has 15 residues. The J segment lost 0 bases and the V segment lost 3 bases, leaving 4 bases of the junction unmatched. Germline-derived CDR1 and CDR2 are MNHEY and SMNVEV (reference sequence). DNA of the CDR3: TGTGCCAGCAGTTTTAGCAGGGGGCTCTCCTACGAGCAGTACTTC. It codes for CASSFSRGLSYEQYF.

The chain uses TRBV6-2 or TRBV6-3 and TRBJ1-3, with D possibly TRBD1 on 6 matching bases. The CDR3 has 14 residues. With 2 bases removed from V and 9 bases from J, the gap between germline ends came to 14 bases. Germline-derived CDR1 and CDR2 are MNHEY and SVGEGT. CDR3 sequence (DNA): TGTGCCAGCAGTTACGCGGGGGGCAAATTCACCATATATTTT. This codes for CASSYAGGKFTIYF.

The rearrangement links TRBV5-1 to TRBJ2-6, with D perhaps TRBD1 (5 bases). Germline V gives CDR1 SGHRS, CDR2 YFSETQ. Trimming took off 0 bases at V and 2 bases at J, with 9 bases between the two ends. This CDR3 spans 16 amino acids. CDR3 region: CASSLEAGPGANVLTF. The DNA for the CDR3 is TGCGCCAGCAGCTTGGAAGCAGGGCCTGGGGCCAACGTCCTGACTTTC. The full variable domain, with the rest looked up from reference TRBV5-1 and TRBJ2-6, is KAGVTQTPRYLIKTRGQQVTLSCSPISGHRSVSWYQQTPGQGLQFLFEYFSETQRNKGNFPGRFSGRQFSNSRSEMNVSTLELGDSALYLCASSLEAGPGANVLTFGAGSRLTVL.

The rearrangement uses TRBV19 and TRBJ1-2, with TRBD1 identical over 9 bases. This CDR3 comprises 15 residues. Germline CDR1 reads LNHDA; CDR2 reads SQIVND (reference sequence). Trimming at V came to 3 bases and at J to 2 bases, leaving 4 bases not matched to a gene. The CDR3 DNA is TGTGCCAGTAGTATTGGGGACAGGGTGAACTATGGCTACACCTTC. Translated, it gives CASSIGDRVNYGYTF.

The chain has TRBV5-1 and TRBJ2-1; 9 nucleotides agree with TRBD1. The CDR3 length is 15 residues. CDR1 is SGHRS, CDR2 YFSETQ, per germline. Losses at the gene ends were 7 bases for V and 5 bases for J; bases not matched to a gene: 10. The CDR3 region is CASASDRGFNNEQFF. CDR3 bases: TGCGCCAGCGCCTCGGACAGGGGCTTTAACAATGAGCAGTTCTTC.